One T cell receptor beta chain is described in this entry. The data stem from a study of shared clonotypes between healthy human individuals. CD45RO negativity and positive selection for CCR7 defined naive CD8 cells, a population that excluded terminally differentiated effector memory CD45RA+ cells. Nashville, Tennessee was home to all donors, each a Caucasian adult. TCRdb's table, derived via immunoSEQ multiplex PCR, lists solely in-frame clones and lacks some. The profile covers over 750,000 clones, with 90% to 98% appearing a single time and approximately 0.2% taken by the ten largest. The CDR3 is 18 amino acids.

The receptor was derived from a man aged 25-40 years in good health. The sequenced sample consisted of naive CD8+ T cells sorted from blood. The chain joins TRBV21-1 to TRBJ1-3. TRBV21-1 is deemed a pseudogene. As DNA, the CDR3 is TGTGCCAGCAGCACTCAGAGGGAAATCGGCCGGATTGGAAACACCATATATTTT. Its translation: CASSTQREIGRIGNTIYF.